These T cell receptor beta chains were read from a single sample in a study of cytomegalovirus exposure and HLA in healthy donors. Only in-frame clones appear in the TCRdb table, and some are missing; sequencing was by immunoSEQ multiplex PCR. The sample consists of approximately 170,000 clones, 85% of them appearing once. Sequences were obtained from PBMCs. The source of these receptors is a boy younger than 10 in good health and CMV-seronegative. Both conserved end residues are part of each CDR3. A D gene is named only where the DNA matches it firmly. Rows give clone size only sometimes, using once, few, many, or a class for an expanded clone.

-,TRBV6-1,TRBJ2-1,-,CASSEAHFSSYNEQFF,TGTGCCAGCAGTGAAGCCCACTTTAGCTCCTACAATGAGCAGTTCTTC
TRBD1,TRBV5-6,TRBJ2-3,-,CASSLAGTGVRGTDTQYF,TGTGCCAGCAGCTTGGCCGGGACAGGGGTGAGGGGCACAGATACGCAGTATTTT
-,TRBV30,TRBJ2-2,-,CAWSLGLPPNTGELFF,TGTGCCTGGAGTCTGGGGCTCCCTCCGAACACCGGGGAGCTGTTTTTT
-,TRBV6-1,TRBJ2-3,-,CASSEGQGSADTQYF,TGTGCCAGCAGTGAGGGGCAGGGTTCTGCAGATACGCAGTATTTT
-,TRBV6-1,TRBJ2-3,-,CASSEAWATDTQYF,TGTGCCAGCAGTGAGGCATGGGCGACAGATACGCAGTATTTT
-,TRBV11-2,TRBJ2-2,-,CAGSLPTIGLWTGELFF,TGTGCCGGCAGCTTACCAACTATAGGTCTGTGGACCGGGGAGCTGTTTTTT
-,TRBV5-1,TRBJ1-5,-,CASSLEPLGPQHF,TGCGCCAGCAGCTTGGAACCCCTAGGGCCCCAGCATTTT
-,TRBV7-9,TRBJ2-2,-,CSSNEMSGELFF,TGTTCCAGCAACGAGATGAGCGGGGAGCTGTTTTTT
-,TRBV30,TRBJ1-2,once,CAWGTTFAFRGTAKEGYTF,TGTGCCTGGGGGACAACCTTCGCTTTTAGAGGGACCGCGAAGGAGGGCTACACCTTC
TRBD2,TRBV27,TRBJ2-1,-,CASSLLWVGGGGSSYNEQFF,TGTGCCAGCAGTTTATTATGGGTGGGCGGCGGGGGAAGCTCCTACAATGAGCAGTTCTTC
-,TRBV7-6,TRBJ1-5,-,CASSLAGDQPQHF,TGTGCCAGCAGCTTAGCAGGGGATCAGCCCCAGCATTTT
TRBD1,TRBV10-2,TRBJ1-5,-,CASSEGDRVPRDDNQPQHF,TGCGCCAGCAGTGAGGGGGACAGGGTACCGCGGGATGACAATCAGCCCCAGCATTTT
TRBD2,TRBV6-1,TRBJ2-7,few,CASSLGTSGRFEQYF,TGTGCCAGCAGTTTGGGGACTAGCGGGAGGTTCGAGCAGTACTTC
-,TRBV7-9,TRBJ2-2,-,CASSLRDSLWNTGELFF,TGTGCCAGCAGTTTGAGGGACTCTTTGTGGAACACCGGGGAGCTGTTTTTT
-,TRBV28,TRBJ2-2,-,CASSLVGLNTGELFF,TGTGCCAGCAGTTTGGTGGGACTTAACACCGGGGAGCTGTTTTTT
-,TRBV6-1,TRBJ2-7,-,CASRDRLEQYF,TGTGCCAGCAGAGACAGGCTCGAGCAGTACTTC
TRBD2,TRBV9,TRBJ2-5,-,CASSVNPGGETQYF,TGTGCCAGCAGCGTAAACCCGGGAGGTGAGACCCAGTACTTC
TRBD2,TRBV28,TRBJ2-3,-,CASSRSGLAARDTQYF,TGTGCCAGCAGCCGTTCGGGACTAGCGGCTAGAGATACGCAGTATTTT
TRBD2,TRBV2,TRBJ2-2,-,CASPRSGTSGGNGELFF,TGTGCCAGTCCTCGATCCGGGACTAGCGGGGGGAACGGGGAGCTGTTTTTT
TRBD1,TRBV28,TRBJ1-4,-,CASRPGTVNEKLFF,TGTGCCAGCAGACCCGGGACAGTAAATGAAAAACTGTTTTTT
-,TRBV5-6,TRBJ2-5,-,CASSPRAAALRETQYF,TGTGCCAGCAGCCCACGCGCGGCCGCCCTTCGAGAGACCCAGTACTTC
-,TRBV6-1,TRBJ1-6,-,CASTFGVRSPLHF,TGTGCCAGCACGTTCGGGGTGCGCTCACCCCTCCACTTT
TRBD1,TRBV19,TRBJ1-4,-,CASTGQGVVEKLFF,TGTGCCAGTACCGGACAGGGGGTCGTAGAAAAACTGTTTTTT
-,TRBV15,TRBJ2-1,-,CATSREANNEQFF,TGTGCCACCAGCCGCGAGGCTAACAATGAGCAGTTCTTC
TRBD2,TRBV11-2,TRBJ2-3,-,CASRPLAGGDTQYF,TGTGCCAGCAGACCACTAGCGGGAGGAGATACGCAGTATTTT
-,TRBV6-4,TRBJ2-3,-,CASSAAEANTQYF,TGTGCCAGCAGTGCAGCGGAAGCAAATACGCAGTATTTT
-,TRBV5-6,TRBJ2-7,-,CASSFLGGRLEQYF,TGTGCCAGCAGCTTTTTAGGGGGTCGGCTCGAGCAGTACTTC
TRBD1,TRBV23-1,TRBJ2-2,-,CASSFRDRNTGELFF,TGCGCCAGCAGTTTCCGGGACAGGAACACCGGGGAGCTGTTTTTT
TRBD2,TRBV14,TRBJ2-1,-,CASSQAGGLAGGNNEQFF,TGTGCCAGCAGCCAAGCGGGGGGACTAGCGGGAGGGAACAATGAGCAGTTCTTC
-,TRBV7-6,TRBJ2-4,-,CASSLGASADKNIQYF,TGTGCCAGCAGCTTAGGTGCCAGCGCTGACAAAAACATTCAGTACTTC
TRBD2,TRBV19,TRBJ2-5,-,CASSLGLAGGETQYF,TGTGCCAGTAGTCTCGGACTAGCGGGAGGTGAGACCCAGTACTTC
-,TRBV27,TRBJ1-1,-,CASRLGGGSNTEAFF,TGTGCCAGCCGATTGGGGGGGGGTTCGAACACTGAAGCTTTCTTT
-,TRBV6-5,TRBJ1-4,-,CASSYSRVSNEKLFF,TGTGCCAGCAGTTACTCCAGGGTGTCTAATGAAAAACTGTTTTTT
-,TRBV27,TRBJ2-1,-,CASSLSSSGYEQFF,TGTGCCAGCAGTTTATCGTCTAGTGGATATGAGCAGTTCTTC
-,TRBV6-6,TRBJ2-1,-,CASSYGSSEQFF,TGTGCCAGCAGTTACGGGAGCAGTGAGCAGTTCTTC
TRBD1,TRBV29-1,TRBJ2-2,-,CSVQGAGELFF,TGCAGCGTTCAGGGGGCCGGGGAGCTGTTTTTT
TRBD1,TRBV7-2,TRBJ2-7,-,CASSLGSGTGGYEQYF,TGTGCCAGCAGCTTAGGATCCGGGACAGGGGGCTACGAGCAGTACTTC
-,TRBV6-1,TRBJ1-2,-,CASSATGRKLNGYTF,TGTGCCAGCAGTGCAACAGGGCGAAAACTCAATGGCTACACCTTC
-,TRBV5-6,TRBJ1-6,-,CASSLGTTGNSPLHF,TGTGCCAGCAGCTTAGGGACTACCGGGAATTCACCCCTCCACTTT
-,TRBV27,TRBJ1-3,-,CASSSIWSAFPSSGNTIYF,TGTGCCAGCAGTTCGATTTGGTCGGCGTTCCCTAGCTCTGGAAACACCATATATTTT
TRBD2,TRBV7-2,TRBJ2-1,-,CASSLWTSGLYNEQFF,TGTGCCAGCAGCTTATGGACTAGCGGCCTCTACAATGAGCAGTTCTTC
-,TRBV14,TRBJ1-4,-,CASSKTAGHEKLFF,TGTGCCAGCAGCAAGACGGCAGGCCATGAAAAACTGTTTTTT
TRBD1,TRBV25-1,TRBJ1-1,-,CASSGPTGGLTEAFF,TGTGCCAGCAGTGGGCCGACAGGGGGCTTAACTGAAGCTTTCTTT
-,TRBV6-1,TRBJ2-7,-,CASSEFSVTYEQYF,TGTGCCAGCAGTGAATTCTCAGTAACCTACGAGCAGTACTTC
-,TRBV2,TRBJ1-1,-,CASMREGGPMTEAFF,TGTGCCAGCATGCGGGAGGGGGGTCCGATGACTGAAGCTTTCTTT
TRBD1,TRBV11-2,TRBJ2-1,-,CASSRGQGWGNEQFF,TGTGCCAGCAGCCGCGGACAGGGCTGGGGCAATGAGCAGTTCTTC
-,TRBV19,TRBJ2-7,-,CASSKSVATEQYF,TGTGCCAGTAGCAAATCGGTCGCTACGGAGCAGTACTTC